This T cell receptor beta chain was captured in a study of blood T cell repertoires in COVID-19. About the research overall: T cells, B-cell-depleted T cells, or PBMCs provided the cDNA or gDNA that served as material.

Germline V lookup: CDR1 SGHRS, CDR2 YFSETQ. Trimming left V 5 bases short and J 1 base short, with 12 bases between. The CDR3 runs to 14 residues. Profiling relied on immunoSEQ multiplex PCR, and the TCRdb table lists in-frame clones only, not all of them. The sample carries 300,000 to 350,000 clones, 88% recorded once. This TCR was recovered from a woman in her twenties or thirties with COVID-19, enrolled during active disease. This sequence joins TRBV5-1 and TRBJ1-1; D is possibly TRBD1 (6 bases). Sequenced input: peripheral blood. CDR3 nucleotides: TGCGCCAGCAGACATCTGGACAGGAACACTGAAGCTTTCTTT. It is translated as CASRHLDRNTEAFF.